One and the same sample provided the 6 T cell receptor beta chains below, sequenced in a study of blood T cell repertoires in COVID-19. Libraries were prepared by immunoSEQ multiplex PCR; TCRdb keeps only in-frame clonotypes and omits some of them. The repertoire holds around 97,000 clones, with approximately 80% as singletons. Sequenced sample: peripheral blood. Receptors were obtained from a man between 65 and 85 years old with acute or convalescent COVID-19.

This chain joins TRBV5-4 and TRBJ2-7; D may be TRBD1 (6 bases). This CDR3 region has 15 residues. The ends were cut back, 1 base at V and 5 bases at J, with 16 bases in the middle. Per the germline V gene, CDR1 is SGHNT and CDR2 is YYREEE (reference sequence). The DNA for the CDR3 is TGTGCCAGCAGCTTGCAGGGGACACTCGTTGACGAGCAGTACTTC. This encodes CASSLQGTLVDEQYF.

The chain joins TRBV28 to TRBJ1-2; D possibly corresponds to TRBD1 (5 bases). Germline V gives CDR1 MDHEN, CDR2 SYDVKM. This CDR3 is 14 amino acids long. Trimming removed 1 base from V and 3 bases from J, with 9 bases in between. The CDR3 here is CASSLFPGYYGYTF. The CDR3 DNA reads as TGTGCCAGCAGTTTATTTCCAGGGTACTATGGCTACACCTTC.

The CDR3 sequence: CASSKGPALGDEKLFF. The CDR3 DNA follows: TGTGCCAGCAGCAAAGGACCAGCCCTAGGTGATGAAAAACTGTTTTTT. V is TRBV3-1 (or the pseudogene TRBV3-2) and J is TRBJ1-4; D call uncertain. V was trimmed by 5 bases and J by 6 bases, leaving 19 bases between them. This CDR3 is built from 16 residues. The germline gives CDR1 LGHDT, CDR2 YNNKEL (reference sequence).

The chain has TRBV5-1 and TRBJ2-3; 7 positions agree with TRBD1. The J segment lost 2 bases and the V segment lost 1 base, leaving 7 bases of the junction unmatched. The V gene's germline CDR1 is SGHRS and CDR2 YFSETQ. This CDR3 has 16 residues. The CDR3 sequence: CASSLLGGQVTDTQYF. DNA of the CDR3: TGCGCCAGCAGCTTGCTAGGGGGCCAAGTCACAGATACGCAGTATTTT.

The V and J genes are TRBV11-2 and TRBJ2-7, with a possible D match to TRBD2 (5 bases). CDR3 length equals 14 residues. CDR1 is SGHAT and CDR2 is FQNNGV in the germline V gene. Deletions cut 3 bases from V and 3 bases from J, with 12 bases between. The CDR3 loop is CASSFTNGVYEQYF. The CDR3 DNA sequence: TGTGCCAGCAGCTTCACCAACGGGGTCTACGAGCAGTACTTC.

The chain has TRBV15 and TRBJ2-3; TRBD1 is a possible D gene (6 bases). V lost 0 bases and J 0 bases, leaving 13 bases between the germline ends. Germline V CDR1 and CDR2: LNHNV, YYDKDF (reference sequence). The length of the CDR3 is 17 residues. The CDR3 DNA is TGTGCCACCAGCAGAGACAGGTTGGGGGCCAGCACAGATACGCAGTATTTT. Its protein product is CATSRDRLGASTDTQYF.